This entry lists 23 T cell receptor beta chains sequenced from one sample in a study of vaccination and CD4 T cells after COVID-19. MiXCR, applied by TCRdb to the PCR reads, yields one record per CDR3 protein. The table lists 25,000 to 35,000 distinct CDR3 sequences, almost 50% of them singletons. Stated time point: late sampling 161 to 241 days after vaccination in a few convalescent patients. Source: CD4+ T cells from blood, taken about 7 months after SARS-CoV-2 vaccination. These receptor sequences come from a human donor who had recovered from COVID-19.

V is TRBV15 and J is TRBJ1-5; tentatively, D is TRBD1 (6 bases). The CDR3 is 16 residues long. CDR1 and CDR2 from the germline V gene are LNHNV and YYDKDF (reference sequence). V dropped 1 base and J dropped 1 base, with 11 bases sitting between them. The DNA for the CDR3 is TGTGCCACCAGCAGAGGCCCAGGGGCGAGCAATCAGCCCCAGCATTTT. Translated: CATSRGPGASNQPQHF.

The chain links TRBV19 to TRBJ1-5; weak D call: TRBD1 (5 bases). Germline lookup yields CDR1 LNHDA and CDR2 SQIVND (reference sequence). CDR3 length: 14 residues. Trimming took off 1 base at V and 7 bases at J, with 11 bases between the two ends. The CDR3 loop is CASSIGGAFQPQHF. CDR3 DNA sequence: TGTGCCAGTAGTATAGGCGGGGCTTTCCAGCCCCAGCATTTT.

This clonotype has more than one count but fewer than ten. The chain has TRBV15 and TRBJ2-1; D may be TRBD1 (6 bases). From germline, CDR1 is LNHNV and CDR2 YYDKDF (reference sequence). V shed 7 bases and J shed 4 bases, with 23 bases lying between them. This CDR3 region has 17 residues. The CDR3 region has the DNA TGTGCCACCACCCAAAAACCGGGACAACAAAAGTACAATGAGCAGTTCTTC. Amino acids: CATTQKPGQQKYNEQFF.

This clonotype was observed a few times. V and J are TRBV7-3 and TRBJ2-2; TRBD1 matches at 10 bases. J was trimmed by 3 bases and V by 2 bases; bases with no gene match: 3. The CDR3 is 16 residues long. CDR1 and CDR2 (germline): SGHTA, FQGTGA. CDR3 bases: TGTGCCAGCAGCTTATTTGGGACAGGGGACACCGGGGAGCTGTTTTTT. Translating gives CASSLFGTGDTGELFF.

This chain links TRBV6-6 with TRBJ2-1; 7 positions agree with TRBD2. Germline V gene data show CDR1 as MNHNY and CDR2 as SVGAGI (reference sequence). The CDR3 sequence is 16 residues long. V gave up 6 bases and J gave up 5 bases; unmatched junction bases: 13. Here the CDR3 reads CASRQLPGLTNNEQFF. CDR3 bases: TGTGCCAGCAGGCAACTTCCGGGACTAACAAACAATGAGCAGTTCTTC.

V and J are TRBV28 and TRBJ2-7; tentatively, D is TRBD1 or TRBD2 (5 bases each). With 10 bases removed from V and 2 bases from J, the gap between germline ends came to 15 bases. Germline CDR1 MDHEN, CDR2 SYDVKM. CDR3 length equals 13 residues. The CDR3 DNA sequence: TGTGCCATCCGGGACGGTGGAGCCTACGAGCAGTACTTC. Amino acid sequence: CAIRDGGAYEQYF.

This clonotype was recorded a few times. The chain employs TRBV7-9 and TRBJ1-5; no clear D. CDR3 length equals 14 residues. From germline, CDR1 is SEHNR and CDR2 FQNEAQ (reference sequence). V lost 3 bases to trimming and J lost 0 bases, with 6 bases between them. CDR3 sequence: CASSFGDSNQPQHF. CDR3 DNA: TGTGCCAGCAGCTTCGGGGATAGCAATCAGCCCCAGCATTTT.

This clonotype was recorded a few times. V usage is TRBV19 and J usage is TRBJ1-5; unclear D gene. Trimming shortened V by 7 bases and J by 0 bases, and 13 bases separated the two germline ends. The CDR3 loop spans 15 amino acids. CDR1 and CDR2 from the germline V gene are LNHDA and SQIVND (reference sequence). The CDR3 nucleotides read TGTGCCAGTAACAACTACAAGTATAGCAATCAGCCCCAGCATTTT. It is translated as CASNNYKYSNQPQHF. The whole variable domain, remainder taken from reference TRBV19 and TRBJ1-5, is DGGITQSPKYLFRKEGQNVTLSCEQNLNHDAMYWYRQDPGQGLRLIYYSQIVNDFQKGDIAEGYSVSREKKESFPLTVTSAQKNPTAFYLCASNNYKYSNQPQHFGDGTRLSIL.

V is TRBV7-2 and J is TRBJ1-1; D unclear. The CDR3 extends over 11 amino acids. CDR1 and CDR2 from the germline V gene are SGHTA and FQGNSA. Trimming pared 1 base from V and 11 bases from J, leaving 8 bases between. CDR3 DNA: TGTGCCAGCAGCTTAGTGCTCGGGGCTTTCTTT. Protein sequence: CASSLVLGAFF.

This sequence joins TRBV29-1 and TRBJ1-2; 7 bases align to TRBD1. Germline V lookup: CDR1 SQVTM, CDR2 ANQGSEA. The trim removed 0 bases at V and 6 bases at J, leaving 4 bases unmatched. The CDR3 is 13 residues long. CDR3 region: CSVEDTGDNGYTF. DNA for the CDR3: TGCAGCGTTGAAGACACAGGGGATAATGGCTACACCTTC.

This chain links TRBV7-9 with TRBJ1-2; weak D call: TRBD1 (6 bases). CDR1 is SEHNR and CDR2 is FQNEAQ in the germline V gene (reference sequence). The CDR3 extends over 16 amino acids. V shed 1 base and J shed 1 base, with 13 bases lying between them. The CDR3 region has the DNA TGTGCCAGCAGCTTAGTTGGGACACTATATAACTATGGCTACACCTTC. Translation gives CASSLVGTLYNYGYTF.

This clonotype came up once. The rearrangement links TRBV28 to TRBJ2-1; D is ambiguous. The germline gives CDR1 MDHEN, CDR2 SYDVKM. The V end lost 6 bases, the J end lost 8 bases, and 11 bases lay between the germline ends. The CDR3 loop spans 12 amino acids. CDR3 region: CASSLAVHEQFF. In nucleotides, the CDR3 is TGTGCCAGCAGCCTCGCGGTACATGAGCAGTTCTTC.

J is TRBJ1-2 and V is TRBV10-3; TRBD1 matches at 9 bases. This CDR3 region has 13 residues. V dropped 6 bases and J dropped 2; count of bases not matched to a gene: 1. The germline V gene encodes CDR1 ENHRY and CDR2 SYGVKD. The CDR3 nucleotides read TGTGCCATCAGCGGGACAGGGAACTATGGCTACACCTTC. This codes for CAISGTGNYGYTF.

This clonotype rates as medium-sized (0.01 to 0.1%). The chain joins TRBV7-8 to TRBJ2-7; weak D call: TRBD2 (5 bases). Germline V gives CDR1 SGHVS, CDR2 FQNEAQ. V was shortened by 4 bases and J by 0 bases, with 16 bases between the two germline ends. CDR3 length: 16 residues. The chain's CDR3 is CASSSAVRGSSYEQYF. The CDR3 DNA follows: TGTGCCAGCAGCTCCGCGGTGCGAGGGAGCTCCTACGAGCAGTACTTC.

This clonotype appeared a single time. The chain carries TRBV4-1 and TRBJ1-5; weak D call: TRBD1 (6 bases). The CDR3 runs to 17 residues. Trimming stripped 1 base from V and 1 base from J, with 14 bases between. Looked up from germline, CDR1 is MGHRA and CDR2 is YSYEKL. The CDR3 nucleotides read TGCGCCAGCAGCCAAGTCGGTCAGGGGCGAAGCAATCAGCCCCAGCATTTT. The encoded protein is CASSQVGQGRSNQPQHF.

The rearrangement joins TRBV27 to TRBJ1-2; D may be TRBD1 (6 bases). The germline CDR1 and CDR2 sequences are MNHEY and SMNVEV (reference sequence). This CDR3 spans 15 amino acids. V lost 3 bases, J lost 8 bases, and 19 bases lay in between. In DNA form, the CDR3 reads TGTGCCAGCAGTTTGGGGCAGGGGCGAGGGGTCGGCTACACCTTC. Amino acids: CASSLGQGRGVGYTF.

The sample holds a few counts of this clonotype. V and J are TRBV7-2 and TRBJ1-1; D is uncertain. Per germline, CDR1 SGHTA and CDR2 FQGNSA. V was clipped by 3 bases and J by 0 bases, with 5 bases between them. CDR3 length: 13 residues. The CDR3 DNA sequence: TGTGCCAGCAGCTTGGGGATGAACACTGAAGCTTTCTTT. Its protein is CASSLGMNTEAFF. The variable domain in full, completed from reference TRBV7-2 and TRBJ1-1, reads GAGVSQSPSNKVTEKGKDVELRCDPISGHTALYWYRQSLGQGLEFLIYFQGNSAPDKSGLPSDRFSAERTGGSVSTLTIQRTQQEDSAVYLCASSLGMNTEAFFGQGTRLTVV.

This clonotype came up a few times. The rearrangement uses TRBV15 and TRBJ2-1; D uncertain. CDR1 is LNHNV, CDR2 YYDKDF, per germline (reference sequence). V was shortened by 0 bases and J by 3 bases, with 9 bases between the two germline ends. The CDR3 contains 15 residues. Here the CDR3 DNA reads TGTGCCACCAGCAGAGACTTTCAGGTCTACAATGAGCAGTTCTTC. It is translated as CATSRDFQVYNEQFF.

CDR3 bases: TGTGCCAGCAGCCCCGGGAGAGGAACTAGCAATCAGCCCCAGCATTTT. Protein sequence: CASSPGRGTSNQPQHF. The chain has TRBV6-1 and TRBJ1-5; D gene unclear. Germline V gene sequence: CDR1 MNHNS, CDR2 SASEGT. The CDR3 consists of 16 residues. The V gene lost 6 bases and the J gene lost 0 bases, with 15 bases spanning the gap.

This chain connects TRBV12-3 or TRBV12-4 to TRBJ2-7; D gene ambiguous. This CDR3 region has 11 residues. Deletions cut 3 bases from V and 5 bases from J, with 5 bases between. In DNA, the CDR3 is TGTGCCAGCAGTTTGAGGAACGAGCAGTACTTC. Amino acids: CASSLRNEQYF.

This clonotype was seen once. The rearrangement links TRBV7-3 to TRBJ2-2; D gene uncertain. V lost 3 bases and J lost 1, with 6 bases in between. Looked up from germline, CDR1 is SGHTA and CDR2 is FQGTGA. CDR3 length: 14 amino acids. Written as DNA, the CDR3 is TGTGCCAGCAGCTTTTTGCTGAACACCGGGGAGCTGTTTTTT. It translates to CASSFLLNTGELFF.

CDR3 amino acids: CASSKRDSSSGANVLTF. The CDR3 coding sequence is TGTGCCAGCAGTAAGCGGGACAGCAGCTCTGGGGCCAACGTCCTGACTTTC. The rearrangement links TRBV14 to TRBJ2-6; D could derive from TRBD1 or TRBD2 (7 bases each). Per germline, CDR1 SGHDN and CDR2 FVKESK. The CDR3 has 17 residues. Deletions cut 6 bases from V and 0 bases from J, with 15 bases between.

CDR3 in amino acids: CASSLRGTPPDHTQYF. CDR3 nucleotides: TGTGCCAGCAGCCTGAGGGGCACCCCCCCTGATCATACGCAGTATTTT. The V call is TRBV7-3, the J call TRBJ2-3; D could derive from TRBD1 or TRBD2 (5 bases each). Trimming took 5 bases from V and 7 from J, leaving 22 bases between them. The CDR3 has 16 residues. CDR1 is SGHTA, CDR2 FQGTGA, per germline.